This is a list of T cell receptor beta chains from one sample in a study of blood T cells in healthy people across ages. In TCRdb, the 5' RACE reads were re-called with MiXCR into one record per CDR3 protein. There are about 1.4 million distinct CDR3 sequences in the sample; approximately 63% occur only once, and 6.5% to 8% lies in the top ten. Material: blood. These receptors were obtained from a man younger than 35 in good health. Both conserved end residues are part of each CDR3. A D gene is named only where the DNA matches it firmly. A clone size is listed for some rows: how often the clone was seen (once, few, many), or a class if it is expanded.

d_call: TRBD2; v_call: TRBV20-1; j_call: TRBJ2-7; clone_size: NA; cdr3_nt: TGCAGTGCTAGAGATCGCCTAGCGGGGGGGAAGTACGAGCAGTACTTC; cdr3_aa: CSARDRLAGGKYEQYF
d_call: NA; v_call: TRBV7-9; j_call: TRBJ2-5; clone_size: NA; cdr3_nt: TGTGCCAGCAGCTTATCGGTTACTCGGTACTTC; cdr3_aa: CASSLSVTRYF
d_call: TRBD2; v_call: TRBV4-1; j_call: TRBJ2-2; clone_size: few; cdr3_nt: TGCGCCAGCAGCCATTTAGCGGGAGGTGACGGGGAGCTGTTTTTT; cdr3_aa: CASSHLAGGDGELFF
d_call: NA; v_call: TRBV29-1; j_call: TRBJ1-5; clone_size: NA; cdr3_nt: TGCAGCGCCCGTCTGGGAGCAGGCAATCAGCCCCAGCATTTT; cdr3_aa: CSARLGAGNQPQHF
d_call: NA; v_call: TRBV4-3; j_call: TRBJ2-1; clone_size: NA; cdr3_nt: TGCGCCAGCAGCCAAGAAGAGAGTCGGAACAATGAGCAGTTCTTC; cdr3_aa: CASSQEESRNNEQFF
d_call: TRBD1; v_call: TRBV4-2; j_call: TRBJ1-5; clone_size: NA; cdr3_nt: TGTGCCAGCAGCCAGAGACAGGGGACGGGGGGTCAGCCCCAGCATTTT; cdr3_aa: CASSQRQGTGGQPQHF
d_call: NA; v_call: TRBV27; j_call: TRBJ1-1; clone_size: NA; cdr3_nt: TGTGCCAGCAGTTTGGGCGTTGTGGCGGCTGAAGCTTTCTTT; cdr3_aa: CASSLGVVAAEAFF
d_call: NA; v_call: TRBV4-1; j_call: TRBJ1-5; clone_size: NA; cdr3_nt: TGCGCCAGCAGCCAAGAGGGAGGGTATCAGCCCCAGCATTTT; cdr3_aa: CASSQEGGYQPQHF
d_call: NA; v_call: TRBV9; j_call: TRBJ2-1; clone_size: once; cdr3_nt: TGTGCCAGCAGCGCCCGACTGGGAAGCTCCTACAATGAGCAGTTCTTC; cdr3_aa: CASSARLGSSYNEQFF
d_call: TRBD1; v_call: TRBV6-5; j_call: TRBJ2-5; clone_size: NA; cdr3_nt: TGTGCCAGTGGGACAGGGTTTGAAGAGACCCAGTACTTC; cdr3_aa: CASGTGFEETQYF
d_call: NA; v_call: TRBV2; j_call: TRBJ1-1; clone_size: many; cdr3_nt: TGTGCCAGCAGTGGAAGCTTCCTCGGGGCTTTCTTT; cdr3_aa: CASSGSFLGAFF
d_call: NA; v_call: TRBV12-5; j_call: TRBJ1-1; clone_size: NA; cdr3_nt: TGTGCTAGTGGTTTGCAGCACACTGAAGCTTTCTTT; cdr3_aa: CASGLQHTEAFF
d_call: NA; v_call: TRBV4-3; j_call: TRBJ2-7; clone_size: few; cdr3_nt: TGCGCCAGCAGCCAAGTATACTCAGGGGGGAGTTACGAGCAGTACTTC; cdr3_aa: CASSQVYSGGSYEQYF
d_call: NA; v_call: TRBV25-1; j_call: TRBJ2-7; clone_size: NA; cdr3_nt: TGTGCCACCCAGGATTACGAGCAGTACTTC; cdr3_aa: CATQDYEQYF
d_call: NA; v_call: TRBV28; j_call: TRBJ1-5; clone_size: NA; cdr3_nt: TGTGCCAGCAGTTTAGGCGGGGATGGGCAGCCCCAGCATTTT; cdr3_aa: CASSLGGDGQPQHF
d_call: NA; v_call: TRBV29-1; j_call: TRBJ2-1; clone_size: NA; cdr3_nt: TGCAGCGTTAAGCAGAACACCAATGAGCAGTTCTTC; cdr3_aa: CSVKQNTNEQFF
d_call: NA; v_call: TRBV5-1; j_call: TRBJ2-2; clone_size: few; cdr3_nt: TGTGCCAGCAGCCTCGTGGGCGGGGAGCTGTTTTTT; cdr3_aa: CASSLVGGELFF
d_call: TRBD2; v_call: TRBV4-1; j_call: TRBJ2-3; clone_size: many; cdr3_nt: TGCGCCAGCAGCCAAGTGATCGCGGGGGGCACAGATACGCAGTATTTT; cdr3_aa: CASSQVIAGGTDTQYF
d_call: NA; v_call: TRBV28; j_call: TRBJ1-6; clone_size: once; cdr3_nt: TGTGCCAGCGGAAGACAGAATTCACCCCTCCACTTT; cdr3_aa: CASGRQNSPLHF
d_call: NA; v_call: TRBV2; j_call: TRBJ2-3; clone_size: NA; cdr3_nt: TGTGCCAGCAAGGGCGGCTATAGCACAGATACGCAGTATTTT; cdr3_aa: CASKGGYSTDTQYF
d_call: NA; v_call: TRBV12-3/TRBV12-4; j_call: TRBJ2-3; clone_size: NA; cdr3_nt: TGTGCCAGCAGTTTAGGTGGGGATCGGAGCACAGATACGCAGTATTTT; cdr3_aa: CASSLGGDRSTDTQYF
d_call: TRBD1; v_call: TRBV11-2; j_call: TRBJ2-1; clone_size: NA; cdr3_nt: TGTGCCAGCAGCCCTACCGGGACAGGGACTAAGGAGCAGTTCTTC; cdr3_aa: CASSPTGTGTKEQFF
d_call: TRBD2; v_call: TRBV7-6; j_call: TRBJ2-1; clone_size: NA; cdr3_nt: TGTGCCAGCAGCCCGCGCCCTGGCGGGGGGGCCTACAATGAGCAGTTCTTC; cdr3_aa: CASSPRPGGGAYNEQFF
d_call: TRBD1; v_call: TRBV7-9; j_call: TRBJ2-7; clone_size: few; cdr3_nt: TGTGCCAGCAGCTCTGGACAGGGAAGAACCTACGAGCAGTACTTC; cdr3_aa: CASSSGQGRTYEQYF
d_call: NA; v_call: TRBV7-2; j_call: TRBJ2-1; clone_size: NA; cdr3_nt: TGTGCCAGCAGCCCACTTCGGGGGAAAAGCTCCTACAATGAGCAGTTCTTC; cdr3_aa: CASSPLRGKSSYNEQFF
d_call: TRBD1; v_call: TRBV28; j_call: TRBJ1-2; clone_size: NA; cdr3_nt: TGTGCCAGCAATCGACAGGGGGTACGTGGCTATGACTACACCTTC; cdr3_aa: CASNRQGVRGYDYTF